This T cell receptor (beta chain) was identified during a study of beta chain features in type 1 diabetes. Broader study findings: TCRB CDR3 length was moderately but significantly reduced in all four CD4+ subsets of Type 1 diabetes patients. VDJ junctions in type 1 diabetes patients carried more deletions and fewer insertions.

In regard to this clone: Antigen specificity is unknown.

Purity exceeding 95% was reached by all sorted populations. The isolated RNA, all of it, was reverse transcribed, so expressed TCRB transcripts were what got sequenced. This table comes from immunoSEQ multiplex PCR, and its TCRdb copy is limited to in-frame clones, with some not included. The sample has more than 150,000 clones; 8.5% to 14% are singletons. The germline CDR1 and CDR2 sequences are SGHTA and FQGNSA. The CDR3 is made up of 14 amino acids. Trimming removed 5 bases from V and 4 bases from J, with 11 bases in between. The source material was central memory CD4+ T cells from blood. This TCR was recovered from a man aged 18 to 29 in good health. The chain links TRBV7-2 to TRBJ2-2, with unresolved D. The CDR3 loop reads CASSLMGSTGELFF. The CDR3 coding sequence is TGTGCCAGCAGCCTCATGGGATCCACCGGGGAGCTGTTTTTT.